This T cell receptor beta chain was sequenced for a study of cytomegalovirus exposure and HLA in healthy donors. 13 Jbeta primers and 60 Vbeta primers were used for the PCR. Produced via immunoSEQ multiplex PCR; TCRdb's table is partial and in-frame only. The sample holds over 95,000 clones; 82% are singletons and the top ten take 2.5%. CDR1 and CDR2 from the germline V gene are SQVTM and ANQGSEA. The CDR3 sequence is 13 residues long. Trimming shortened V by 5 bases and J by 6 bases, and 14 bases separated the two germline ends. The chain carries TRBV29-1 and TRBJ1-5, with D unresolved. The clonotype originates from a woman under 30 in good health and CMV-seronegative. Sequenced input: PBMCs. CDR3 loop: CSVNSGVGQPQHF. DNA for the CDR3: TGCAGCGTTAATTCGGGTGTCGGTCAGCCCCAGCATTTT. Together with reference TRBV29-1 and TRBJ1-5, the CDR3 gives the full variable domain: SAVISQKPSRDICQRGTSLTIQCQVDSQVTMMFWYRQQPGQSLTLIATANQGSEATYESGFVIDKFPISRPNLTFSTLTVSNMSPEDSSIYLCSVNSGVGQPQHFGDGTRLSIL.